The rows below give T cell receptor beta chains drawn from one sample of a study of long-term antiretroviral therapy in people with HIV. Produced via immunoSEQ multiplex PCR; TCRdb's table is partial and in-frame only. Of several thousand clones in the sample, 81% were seen once. Sequenced material: unsorted PBMCs, taken roughly 2.5 years before starting antiretroviral therapy. The source is a man aged 40-50 years with HIV. Both conserved end residues are part of each CDR3. Fields, in order: CDR3 protein, J gene, D gene, V gene. A D gene is named only where the DNA matches it firmly.

CASSISRNTEAFF | TRBJ1-1 | . | TRBV19
CASSLGGDRGYGYTF | TRBJ1-2 | TRBD1 | TRBV7-2
CASALIGAGGLLKQYF | TRBJ2-7 | TRBD2 | TRBV28
CASRWTGGNYNEQFF | TRBJ2-1 | TRBD1 | TRBV5-1
CASGLVPLPEGRGQNTGELFF | TRBJ2-2 | TRBD1 | TRBV12-5
CASSETSGGLPTDTQYF | TRBJ2-3 | TRBD2 | TRBV28
CASSLMGGPQDTQYF | TRBJ2-3 | . | TRBV27
CASSILAGNTEAFF | TRBJ1-1 | . | TRBV19
CASSLRAAEQYF | TRBJ2-3 | . | TRBV25-1
CASSPTEASYEQYF | TRBJ2-7 | . | TRBV5-4
CASSESREQYF | TRBJ2-7 | . | TRBV10-1
CASSNRQGKNEQFF | TRBJ2-1 | TRBD1 | TRBV10-1
CASSLVGTDTQYF | TRBJ2-3 | . | TRBV27
CAWSNQAGPRWGEAFF | TRBJ1-1 | . | TRBV30
CASSQGSGGAYNEQFF | TRBJ2-1 | TRBD2 | TRBV4-3
CASSWGLYNEQFF | TRBJ2-1 | . | TRBV28
CASSPRLDSPLHF | TRBJ1-6 | . | TRBV7-9
CASSQDRYQQNPYEQYF | TRBJ2-7 | . | TRBV4-3
CAWSVLYPGTGAIYGYTF | TRBJ1-2 | TRBD1 | TRBV30
CAWSVGTGGTREQYF | TRBJ2-7 | TRBD1 | TRBV30
CASSTGTEGTAFF | TRBJ1-1 | . | TRBV9
CASSPGGANEKLFF | TRBJ1-4 | . | TRBV6-5
CASSMVNNSPLHF | TRBJ1-6 | . | TRBV19
CASSPGLNLYEQYF | TRBJ2-7 | TRBD2 | TRBV6-5
CASSLIGSSYEQYF | TRBJ2-7 | . | TRBV5-6
CASSDSEEGNEQFF | TRBJ2-1 | . | TRBV6-4
CASSYASETYEQYF | TRBJ2-7 | . | TRBV6-5
CASSLTGGNEQFF | TRBJ2-1 | TRBD1 | TRBV7-3
CASRGQGAMNTEAFF | TRBJ1-1 | TRBD1 | TRBV19
CASSLRAEAYEQYF | TRBJ2-7 | . | TRBV5-1
CASRYDRFRLNSNQPQHF | TRBJ1-5 | . | TRBV7-4
CASSLGGGASYEQYF | TRBJ2-7 | . | TRBV7-6
CASSSRTSGGTDTQYF | TRBJ2-3 | TRBD2 | TRBV2
CASSPRQANTGELFF | TRBJ2-2 | . | TRBV7-8
CASSVERGGFTDTQYF | TRBJ2-3 | TRBD2 | TRBV2
CASSYSTGEQYF | TRBJ2-7 | . | TRBV6-5
CASSPRLESSYEQYF | TRBJ2-7 | . | TRBV7-2
CASSEARFPYNSPLHF | TRBJ1-6 | . | TRBV6-1
CASSPLATHDTQYF | TRBJ2-3 | . | TRBV18
CASSFGQGNNSPLHF | TRBJ1-6 | TRBD1 | TRBV9
CASSEQGVSYGYTF | TRBJ1-2 | TRBD1 | TRBV5-4
CASSRDGNYGYTF | TRBJ1-2 | . | TRBV6-6
CASSFDRGSYEQYF | TRBJ2-7 | TRBD1 | TRBV5-5
CASGPGLAGVSGELFF | TRBJ2-2 | TRBD2 | TRBV23-1
CAILSDYEQYF | TRBJ2-7 | . | TRBV10-2
CASSQDSEGTEAFF | TRBJ1-1 | . | TRBV5-1
CASSSTSGGWNEQFF | TRBJ2-1 | TRBD2 | TRBV27
CASFMSRDATNEKLFF | TRBJ1-4 | . | TRBV28
CASSRGFDGPQYF | TRBJ2-7 | . | TRBV5-1
CASSDRGGYTF | TRBJ1-2 | TRBD1 | TRBV7-2
CASSLRGGATDTQYF | TRBJ2-3 | . | TRBV7-6
CASSLGTGRSPLHF | TRBJ1-6 | TRBD1 | TRBV7-2
CASSSFSGYTF | TRBJ1-2 | . | TRBV6-5
CASKGTGNPEAFF | TRBJ1-1 | TRBD1 | TRBV27